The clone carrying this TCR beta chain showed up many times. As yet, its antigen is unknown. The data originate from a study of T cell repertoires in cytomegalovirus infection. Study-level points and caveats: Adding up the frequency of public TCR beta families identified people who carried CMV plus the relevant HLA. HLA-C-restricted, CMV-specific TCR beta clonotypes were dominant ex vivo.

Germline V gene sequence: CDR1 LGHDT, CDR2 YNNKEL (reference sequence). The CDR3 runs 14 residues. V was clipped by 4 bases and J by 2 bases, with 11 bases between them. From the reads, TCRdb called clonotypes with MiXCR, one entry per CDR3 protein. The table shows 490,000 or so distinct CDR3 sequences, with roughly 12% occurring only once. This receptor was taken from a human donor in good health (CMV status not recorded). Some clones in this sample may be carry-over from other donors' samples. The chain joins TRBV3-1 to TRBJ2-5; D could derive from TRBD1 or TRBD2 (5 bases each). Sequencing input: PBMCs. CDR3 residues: CASSPWDGQETQYF. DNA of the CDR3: TGTGCCAGCAGCCCTTGGGACGGGCAAGAGACCCAGTACTTC.